The source of this T cell receptor (beta chain) is a study of shared clonotypes between healthy human individuals. Deep was the level at which the assay was run. Libraries were prepared by immunoSEQ multiplex PCR; TCRdb keeps only in-frame clonotypes and omits some of them. The data contain around 690,000 clones, 90% of them singletons. Findings and limits, study-wide: Of the naive CD4 clonotypes, approximately 5% were shared across a handful of donors.

Comments on this clone: Its matching antigen is unknown.

V was trimmed by 4 bases and J by 3 bases, leaving 13 bases between them. The CDR3 covers 15 residues. Germline-derived CDR1 and CDR2 are SGHDN and FVKESK. The chain links TRBV14 to TRBJ2-1; the D gene is possibly TRBD2 (6 bases). The source material was memory CD8+ T cells from PBMCs. Documented subset: CD45RO+ cells pooled with CCR7-negative TemRA cells. This receptor was obtained from a man aged 18 to 30 in good health. Some clones in this sample may be carry-over from other donors' samples. CDR3 sequence: CASSPGVRVYNEQFF. For the CDR3, the DNA is TGTGCCAGCAGCCCGGGAGTCAGGGTCTACAATGAGCAGTTCTTC.